This T cell receptor beta chain is drawn from a study of T-cell memory formation after mild COVID-19. Study-wide points: Some SARS-CoV-2-responding clones were already detected in memory before infection.

After 5'RACE with constant-segment primers, TCR alpha and TCR beta cDNA libraries carrying sample barcodes and UMIs were obtained. TCRdb recomputed calls from the 5' RACE reads with MiXCR, one row per CDR3 protein. The sample includes some 300,000 distinct CDR3 sequences, under 25% of them seen just once. The CDR3 runs to 14 residues. The ends lost 4 bases at V and 5 bases at J; junction bases unmatched: 4. Germline CDR1 and CDR2: SGHRS and YFSETQ. This clonotype was detected only a few times. The antigen is not known. Sequenced material: PBMCs or a T cell subset sorted from them (not recorded which). This sequence originates from a man aged 18 to 30 who had mild COVID-19 (a few samples of this study predate the infection). Cell type and time point are not known. This sequence joins TRBV5-1 and TRBJ2-2; TRBD1 matches at 8 bases. The chain's CDR3 is CASSPGQATGELFF. The CDR3 nucleotides read TGCGCCAGCAGCCCGGGACAGGCGACCGGGGAGCTGTTTTTT.